The clone carrying this T cell receptor beta chain was detected many times. Using its own MiXCR run on the RACE reads, TCRdb lists one record per CDR3 protein. The data contain 350,000 to 400,000 distinct CDR3 sequences, about 6% of them singletons. The record originates from a study of human T cells and chemical hapten exposure. Study background: Patch tests put 0.01% DPC on the upper back, and the results were checked at 6 days.

V lost 8 bases, J lost 1 base, and 2 bases stayed unmatched. CDR1 LNHNV and CDR2 YYDKDF come from the germline V gene (reference sequence). CDR3 length: 13 residues. Time point defined: patch test 2, 6 weeks after DPC sensitization. Treatment indicated: therapeutic diphenylcyclopropenone sensitization with weekly scalp DPC. Sample: whole blood, taken in connection with sensitization to the hapten diphenylcyclopropenone (DPC). The receptor was isolated from a woman aged 18-30 years with alopecia areata. Some clones in this sample may be carry-over from other donors' samples. V is TRBV15 and J is TRBJ2-5; 9 bases align to TRBD1. DNA of the CDR3: TGTGCCACCTTGGGACAGGGCCAAGAGACCCAGTACTTC. Protein product: CATLGQGQETQYF. The full variable domain, rest sourced from reference TRBV15 and TRBJ2-5, is DAMVIQNPRYQVTQFGKPVTLSCSQTLNHNVMYWYQQKSSQAPKLLFHYYDKDFNNEADTPDNFQSRRPNTSFCFLDIRSPGLGDTAMYLCATLGQGQETQYFGPGTRLLVL.